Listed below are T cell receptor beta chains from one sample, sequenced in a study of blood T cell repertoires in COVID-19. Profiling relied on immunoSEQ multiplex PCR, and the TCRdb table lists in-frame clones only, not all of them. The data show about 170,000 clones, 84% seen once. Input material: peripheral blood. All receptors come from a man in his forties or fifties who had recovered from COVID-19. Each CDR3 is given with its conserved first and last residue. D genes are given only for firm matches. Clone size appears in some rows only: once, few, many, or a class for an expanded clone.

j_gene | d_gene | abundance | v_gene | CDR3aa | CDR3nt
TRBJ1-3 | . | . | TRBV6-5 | CASSTRSHTIYF | TGTGCCAGCTCCACTCGATCACACACCATATATTTT
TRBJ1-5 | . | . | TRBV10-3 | CAISGHNQPQHF | TGTGCCATCAGTGGACACAATCAGCCCCAGCATTTT
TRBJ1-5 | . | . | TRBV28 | CASRTMAWTASYSNQPQHF | TGTGCCAGCAGGACTATGGCCTGGACAGCCTCGTATAGCAATCAGCCCCAGCATTTT
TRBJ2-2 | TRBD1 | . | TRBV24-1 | CATSESGGSGELFF | TGTGCCACCAGTGAATCAGGGGGTAGCGGGGAGCTGTTTTTT
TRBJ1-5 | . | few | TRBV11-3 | CASSPGVGQPQHF | TGTGCCAGCAGCCCCGGGGTGGGACAGCCCCAGCATTTT
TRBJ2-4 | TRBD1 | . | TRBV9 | CASGPGQGNIQYF | TGTGCCAGCGGACCGGGACAGGGGAACATTCAGTACTTC
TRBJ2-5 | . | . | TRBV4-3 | CASSQKAPQGMGETQYF | TGCGCCAGCAGCCAAAAGGCACCCCAGGGGATGGGGGAGACCCAGTACTTC
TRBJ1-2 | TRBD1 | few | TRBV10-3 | CATRSPGQTDYGYTF | TGTGCCACACGATCCCCGGGACAGACGGACTATGGCTACACCTTC
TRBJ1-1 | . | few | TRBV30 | CAWKSSPGDTEAFF | TGTGCCTGGAAATCTTCACCGGGGGACACTGAAGCTTTCTTT
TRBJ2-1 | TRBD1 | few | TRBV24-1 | CATSDWTGSEQFF | TGTGCCACCAGTGACTGGACAGGGAGCGAGCAGTTCTTC
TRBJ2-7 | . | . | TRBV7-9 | CASSSLQGVGEQYF | TGTGCCAGCAGCTCTCTACAGGGAGTGGGCGAGCAGTACTTC
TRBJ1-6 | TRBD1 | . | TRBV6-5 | CASTLRTGTNSPLHF | TGTGCCAGCACCCTCAGGACAGGGACGAATTCACCCCTCCACTTT
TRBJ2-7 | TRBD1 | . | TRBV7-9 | CASSSNGQGGWYEQYF | TGTGCCAGCAGCTCTAATGGACAGGGGGGGTGGTACGAGCAGTACTTC
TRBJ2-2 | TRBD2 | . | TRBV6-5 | CASSLLAGTGELFF | TGTGCCAGCAGCCTACTAGCGGGCACCGGGGAGCTGTTTTTT
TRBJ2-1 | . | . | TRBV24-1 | CATSDDRRGNNEQFF | TGTGCCACCAGTGATGATAGGAGGGGAAACAATGAGCAGTTCTTC